This T cell receptor (beta chain) was documented in a study of blood T cell repertoires in COVID-19. The study assigned cohorts using participant-reported clinical history. This table comes from immunoSEQ multiplex PCR, and its TCRdb copy is limited to in-frame clones, with some not included. The data show approximately 360,000 clones, more than 70% seen once. Germline loops: CDR1 LGHDT, CDR2 YNNKEL (reference sequence). The CDR3 totals 14 residues. Between the trimmed V and J ends, which lost 4 bases and 8 bases, there was a span of 15 bases. V and J are TRBV3-1 (or the pseudogene TRBV3-2) and TRBJ1-5; D call uncertain. The sequence derives from a man between 40 and 49 years old in a cohort exposed to, infected with or recovered from COVID-19 (not recorded which). The sample taken for sequencing was PBMCs or T cells enriched from blood (not recorded which). CDR3 region: CASSLGLGREPQHF. The CDR3 bases are TGTGCCAGCAGCCTAGGGTTGGGGAGGGAGCCCCAGCATTTT.